These 20 T cell receptor beta chains came from one sample sequenced in a study of cytomegalovirus exposure and HLA in healthy donors. 60 Vbeta and 13 Jbeta primers were used in PCR. Clones were read by immunoSEQ multiplex PCR, and TCRdb kept only the in-frame ones, dropping some. The table shows roughly 90,000 clones, with 82% occurring only once. The material sequenced was PBMCs. These receptors all stem from a man aged 30 to 45 in good health and CMV-seropositive.

This chain uses TRBV11-3 with TRBJ1-3; D gene unclear. This CDR3 region has 18 residues. The V end was cut by 4 bases, the J end by 0 bases, with 19 bases between. Germline V gene sequence: CDR1 SGHNT, CDR2 YENEEA. The DNA for the CDR3 is TGTGCCAGCAGCTCTTCGACAAAACTTACGAGCTCTGGAAACACCATATATTTT. Amino acids: CASSSSTKLTSSGNTIYF. The full variable domain, completed using reference TRBV11-3 and TRBJ1-3, is EAGVVQSPRYKIIEKKQPVAFWCNPISGHNTLYWYLQNLGQGPELLIRYENEEAVDDSQLPKDRFSAERLKGVDSTLKIQPAELGDSAVYLCASSSSTKLTSSGNTIYFGEGSWLTVV.

This clone is a singleton in its sample. The chain employs TRBV5-4 and TRBJ2-2, with 13 bases aligning to TRBD2. The V and J ends lost 4 bases and 3 bases, in that order; junction bases with no gene match: 12. From germline, CDR1 is SGHNT and CDR2 YYREEE (reference sequence). This CDR3 comprises 19 residues. Here the CDR3 DNA reads TGTGCCAGCAGCCCTCCCCAACTAGCGGGAGGGTGGTACACCGGGGAGCTGTTTTTT. Translating it yields CASSPPQLAGGWYTGELFF.

The J gene is TRBJ2-1, the V gene TRBV27, with a weak D call TRBD1 (5 bases). The germline V and J ends were trimmed by 3 bases and 7 bases, with 13 bases remaining between them. The germline gives CDR1 MNHEY, CDR2 SMNVEV (reference sequence). The CDR3 is 14 residues long. CDR3 sequence (DNA): TGTGCCAGCAGTTTCGGTGGGGCGATAAATGAGCAGTTCTTC. It specifies CASSFGGAINEQFF.

The CDR3 sequence: CASSSGETQYF. As DNA, the CDR3 is TGTGCCAGCTCATCAGGCGAGACCCAGTACTTC. The genes are TRBV18 and TRBJ2-5; D ambiguous. V was trimmed by 5 bases and J by 5 bases, leaving 6 bases between them. The CDR3 contains 11 residues. CDR1 and CDR2 (germline): KGHSH, LQKENI.

The rearrangement joins TRBV6-6 to TRBJ1-5; the D gene is possibly TRBD1 (6 bases). Trimming stripped 7 bases from V and 1 base from J, with 17 bases between. This CDR3 has 16 residues. Germline CDR1 MNHNY, CDR2 SVGAGI (reference sequence). CDR3: CASISRGSTSNQPQHF. CDR3 DNA: TGTGCCAGCATTTCAAGGGGGAGTACGAGCAATCAGCCCCAGCATTTT.

A few counts support this clone. The V call is TRBV6-1, the J call TRBJ1-2; 8 nucleotides align to TRBD1. The ends lost 0 bases at V and 5 bases at J; junction bases unmatched: 2. CDR3 length: 14 amino acids. CDR1 and CDR2 from the germline V gene are MNHNS and SASEGT. CDR3 sequence: CASSEAGQGYGYTF. Written as DNA, the CDR3 is TGTGCCAGCAGTGAAGCTGGACAGGGTTATGGCTACACCTTC.

The V and J genes are TRBV14 and TRBJ1-2, with D possibly TRBD1 on 6 matching bases. The germline V gene has CDR1 SGHDN and CDR2 FVKESK. Trimming cost V 2 bases and J 4 bases, with 11 bases left between them. This CDR3 region has 14 residues. CDR3 sequence reads: CASSQSVRGYGYTF. CDR3 bases: TGTGCCAGCAGCCAATCGGTCAGGGGCTATGGCTACACCTTC.

V gene TRBV9 combines with J gene TRBJ1-3; D is unclear. This CDR3 has 14 amino acids. Germline CDR1 is SGDLS and CDR2 is YYNGEE. The ends were cut back, 4 bases at V and 0 bases at J, with 8 bases in the middle. CDR3 DNA: TGTGCCAGCAGCCCCACGGGCTCTGGAAACACCATATATTTT. Its translation: CASSPTGSGNTIYF. Using reference TRBV9 and TRBJ1-3 for the parts outside the CDR3, the full variable domain is DSGVTQTPKHLITATGQRVTLRCSPRSGDLSVYWYQQSLDQGLQFLIQYYNGEERAKGNILERFSAQQFPDLHSELNLSSLELGDSALYFCASSPTGSGNTIYFGEGSWLTVV.

The V and J genes are TRBV10-3 and TRBJ1-2, with 7 bases identical to TRBD1. This CDR3 region has 15 residues. V shed 2 bases, J shed 7 bases, and the junction held 10 bases outside the gene matches. Germline CDR1 is ENHRY and CDR2 is SYGVKD. As DNA, the CDR3 is TGTGCCATCAGTGAGCCAAACAGGGGACTGGGTGGCTACACCTTC. It is translated as CAISEPNRGLGGYTF.

This chain joins TRBV28 and TRBJ2-1; 15 bases fit TRBD2. V was clipped by 3 bases and J by 2 bases; unmatched bases: 2. Germline CDR1 and CDR2: MDHEN and SYDVKM. CDR3 length: 17 amino acids. The CDR3 is CASSFGLAGGPYNEQFF. Written as DNA, the CDR3 is TGTGCCAGCAGTTTTGGACTAGCGGGAGGGCCCTACAATGAGCAGTTCTTC.

V and J are TRBV6-1 and TRBJ2-2; 9 nucleotides agree with TRBD2. Germline-derived CDR1 and CDR2 are MNHNS and SASEGT. The CDR3 length is 15 residues. After removal of 1 base from V and 5 bases from J, the junction contained 2 bases not matched to a gene. CDR3 bases: TGTGCCAGCAGTGAAGGGCTAGCGGGAACCGGGGAGCTGTTTTTT. It is translated as CASSEGLAGTGELFF.

There are a few counts of this clone. This rearrangement joins TRBV4-1 to TRBJ1-4, with 9 bases identical to TRBD1. Per germline, CDR1 MGHRA and CDR2 YSYEKL. V lost 5 bases, J lost 9 bases, and 13 bases stayed unmatched. The CDR3 has 16 amino acids. The CDR3 nucleotides are TGCGCCAGCAGCGAGGGTTCGACAGGGGGGGGGAAAAAACTGTTTTTT. Translated, it gives CASSEGSTGGGKKLFF.

This chain connects TRBV6-4 to TRBJ2-1, with 16 bases aligning to TRBD2. Per the germline V gene, CDR1 is MRHNA and CDR2 is SNTAGT. The CDR3 length is 15 residues. J was trimmed by 9 bases and V by 6 bases; bases with no gene match: 5. CDR3 region: CASSRGLAGGSEQFF. The CDR3 DNA reads as TGTGCCAGCAGCAGGGGACTAGCGGGAGGGAGTGAGCAGTTCTTC.

This chain uses TRBV28 with TRBJ2-2; weak D call: TRBD1 (6 bases). Germline lookup yields CDR1 MDHEN and CDR2 SYDVKM. The CDR3 spans 16 residues. V dropped 4 bases and J dropped 7 bases, with 19 bases sitting between them. CDR3 DNA: TGTGCCAGCAGTTCCCCAACCGACAGGTGGATCGGGGAGCTGTTTTTT. It is translated as CASSSPTDRWIGELFF.

The CDR3 sequence is CASSREGHEQYF. CDR3 nucleotide sequence: TGTGCCAGCAGCCGCGAGGGTCACGAGCAGTACTTC. The J gene is TRBJ2-7, the V gene TRBV11-2; D perhaps matches TRBD2 (5 bases). CDR1 is SGHAT and CDR2 is FQNNGV in the germline V gene. Trimming removed 5 bases at V and 5 bases at J, with 10 bases between. CDR3 length: 12 amino acids.

The rearrangement uses TRBV7-2 and TRBJ2-1, with D possibly TRBD1 on 6 matching bases. The CDR3 extends over 17 amino acids. V gave up 0 bases and J gave up 1 base, with 13 bases separating them. Germline lookup yields CDR1 SGHTA and CDR2 FQGNSA. This CDR3 is CASSLATGLRSYNEQFF. CDR3 coding DNA: TGTGCCAGCAGCTTAGCCACAGGGTTGCGATCCTACAATGAGCAGTTCTTC.

V and J are TRBV28 and TRBJ2-1, with D possibly matching TRBD1 (5 bases). The length of the CDR3 is 17 residues. Trimming took off 1 base at V and 4 bases at J, with 17 bases between the two ends. Germline V gives CDR1 MDHEN, CDR2 SYDVKM. CDR3 coding DNA: TGTGCCAGCAGTTTATATCTAACGGCTACAGGATACAATGAGCAGTTCTTC. Translated, it gives CASSLYLTATGYNEQFF.

V is TRBV6-5 and J is TRBJ2-1, with no clear D. The CDR3 is made up of 15 amino acids. Trimming took 1 base from V and 2 from J, leaving 9 bases between them. Germline CDR1 MNHEY, CDR2 SVGAGI. CDR3 coding DNA: TGTGCCAGCAGTTACTTCCAGGCCGCCTACAATGAGCAGTTCTTC. Translation: CASSYFQAAYNEQFF.

This clone was counted a few times. The genes are TRBV28 and TRBJ1-1; a weak D match, TRBD1 (5 bases). CDR1 and CDR2 from the germline V gene are MDHEN and SYDVKM. There are 14 residues in the CDR3. V was cut by 6 bases and J by 5 bases, with 16 bases left in between. The CDR3 DNA reads TGTGCCAGCAGCCTATGGGGCCGGGAGACTGAAGCTTTCTTT. Amino acid sequence: CASSLWGRETEAFF.

The chain uses TRBV11-3 and TRBJ2-1; 12 nucleotides line up with TRBD2. Germline-derived CDR1 and CDR2 are SGHNT and YENEEA. The junction had 7 bases not matched to a gene; V was cut back by 0 bases and J by 7 bases. The CDR3 runs to 17 residues. The CDR3 DNA reads TGTGCCAGCAGCTTAGATAACGGACTAGCGGGATCAAATGAGCAGTTCTTC. It translates to CASSLDNGLAGSNEQFF.